The T cell receptor beta chain described here comes from a study of cytomegalovirus exposure and HLA in healthy donors. PCR was performed using 60 Vbeta and 13 Jbeta primers. The method was immunoSEQ multiplex PCR; TCRdb's version includes in-frame clones alone and lacks a portion of them. The repertoire consists of 190,000 or so clones, with roughly four fifths occurring once and the leading ten covering 1.6%. The germline V gene encodes CDR1 KGHSH and CDR2 LQKENI. CDR3 size: 15 residues. Trimming removed 1 base at V and 5 bases at J, with 15 bases between. The J gene is TRBJ2-7, the V gene TRBV18; a weak D match, TRBD1 (5 bases). The sample taken for sequencing was PBMCs. The sequence came from a man aged 50-60 years in good health and CMV-seronegative. CDR3 sequence: CASSPRADRSNEQYF. As DNA, the CDR3 is TGTGCCAGCTCACCACGGGCTGACAGATCTAACGAGCAGTACTTC.